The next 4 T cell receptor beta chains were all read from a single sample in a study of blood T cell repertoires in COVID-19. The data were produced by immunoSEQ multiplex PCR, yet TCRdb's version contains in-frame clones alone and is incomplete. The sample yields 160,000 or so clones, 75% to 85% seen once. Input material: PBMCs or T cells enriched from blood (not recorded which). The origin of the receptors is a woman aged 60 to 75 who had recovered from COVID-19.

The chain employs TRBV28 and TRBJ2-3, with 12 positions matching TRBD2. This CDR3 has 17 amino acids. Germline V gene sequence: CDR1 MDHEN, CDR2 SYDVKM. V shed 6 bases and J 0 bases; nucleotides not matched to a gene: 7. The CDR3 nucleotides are TGTGCCAGCAGGGCCCTAGCGGGGGGGATGAGCACAGATACGCAGTATTTT. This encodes CASRALAGGMSTDTQYF.

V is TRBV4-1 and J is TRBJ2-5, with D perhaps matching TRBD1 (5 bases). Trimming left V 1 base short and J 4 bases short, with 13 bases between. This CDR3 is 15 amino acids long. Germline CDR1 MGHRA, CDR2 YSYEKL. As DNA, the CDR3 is TGCGCCAGCAGCCAAGTTCCCCACAGGCCAGAGACCCAGTACTTC. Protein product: CASSQVPHRPETQYF.

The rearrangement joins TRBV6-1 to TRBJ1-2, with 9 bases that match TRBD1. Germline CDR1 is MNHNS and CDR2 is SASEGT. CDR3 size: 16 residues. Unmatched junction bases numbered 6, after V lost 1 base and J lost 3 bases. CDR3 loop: CASSEGLGQGDYGYTF. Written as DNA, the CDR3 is TGTGCCAGCAGTGAAGGCCTGGGACAGGGCGACTATGGCTACACCTTC.

The CDR3 region is CASSQGLAGGPDTQYF. CDR3 bases: TGTGCCAGCAGCCAGGGACTAGCGGGGGGGCCAGATACGCAGTATTTT. This chain uses TRBV7-2 with TRBJ2-3; 16 bases align to TRBD2. The V gene end was trimmed by 5 bases and the J gene end by 4 bases; junction bases not matched to a gene: 3. In germline, CDR1 is SGHTA, CDR2 FQGNSA. This CDR3 spans 16 amino acids. Supplemented by reference TRBV7-2 and TRBJ2-3, the full variable domain reads GAGVSQSPSNKVTEKGKDVELRCDPISGHTALYWYRQSLGQGLEFLIYFQGNSAPDKSGLPSDRFSAERTGGSVSTLTIQRTQQEDSAVYLCASSQGLAGGPDTQYFGPGTRLTVL.